This TCR beta chain was retrieved from a study of Graves' ophthalmopathy and Graves' hyperthyroidism. Study-level background: Researchers obtained peripheral blood at initial diagnosis, before any treatment had begun.

A duration under 3 months, NOSPECS ≥4, CAS ≥3 and moderate-to-severe activity characterized the donors with ophthalmopathy. Amplified material comprised TCR beta CDR3 regions derived from RNA transcripts. Investigators did first-round RT-PCR with HTBI primers, then second-round multiplex PCR. TCRdb itself ran the multiplex PCR reads through MiXCR, one entry per CDR3 protein. This table has 230,000 or so distinct CDR3 sequences, around 50% appearing once. The V end was cut by 5 bases, the J end by 0 bases, with 7 bases between. CDR3 length equals 12 residues. In germline, CDR1 is SQVTM, CDR2 ANQGSEA. The sequence was obtained from an adult man with Graves' ophthalmopathy. This chain links TRBV29-1 with TRBJ2-5; D is undetermined. The sample comprised peripheral blood. CDR3 DNA: TGCAGCGTTTCTCAGTACCAAGAGACCCAGTACTTC. Translating it yields CSVSQYQETQYF.